What follows are 23 T cell receptor beta chains derived from one specimen sequenced in a study of cytomegalovirus exposure and HLA in healthy donors. PCR involved 60 Vbeta and 13 Jbeta primers. Libraries were prepared by immunoSEQ multiplex PCR; TCRdb keeps only in-frame clonotypes and omits some of them. The sample shows 150,000 to 200,000 clones, more than 80% of them seen only once. Sequencing was done on a sample of PBMCs. Source of these receptors: a woman aged 50 to 60 in good health and CMV-seropositive.

V and J are TRBV7-9 and TRBJ2-7; 9 bases are a match to TRBD2. J was trimmed by 6 bases and V by 2 bases; bases with no gene match: 2. The V gene's germline CDR1 is SEHNR and CDR2 FQNEAQ (reference sequence). This CDR3 spans 13 amino acids. The CDR3 coding sequence is TGTGCCAGCAGCTTATCGACTAGCGGCGAGCAGTACTTC. Translating gives CASSLSTSGEQYF.

This chain uses TRBV29-1 with TRBJ2-2, with TRBD2 matching over 12 bases. CDR3 length: 15 residues. The junction had 9 bases not matched to a gene; V was cut back by 7 bases and J by 6 bases. Germline loops: CDR1 SQVTM, CDR2 ANQGSEA. The CDR3 reads CSAYTSGGSAGELFF. CDR3 in DNA: TGCAGCGCCTATACTAGCGGGGGGTCCGCCGGGGAGCTGTTTTTT.

DNA of the CDR3: TGTGCCAGCAAAAATCAGGGAAACACCATATATTTT. It encodes CASKNQGNTIYF. The chain has TRBV6-1 and TRBJ1-3; D uncertain. Germline V gene lookup returns CDR1 MNHNS and CDR2 SASEGT. Trimming shortened V by 7 bases and J by 4 bases, and 8 bases separated the two germline ends. The CDR3 totals 12 residues.

This chain connects TRBV5-5 to TRBJ2-2, with a tentative D call TRBD2 (5 bases). The length of the CDR3 is 16 residues. The germline V gene has CDR1 SGHKS and CDR2 YYEKEE (reference sequence). V lost 0 bases, J lost 1 base, and 10 bases lay in between. CDR3 nucleotide sequence: TGTGCCAGCAGCTTGGTTGGACTTCTGAACACCGGGGAGCTGTTTTTT. This codes for CASSLVGLLNTGELFF.

The chain recombines TRBV29-1 with TRBJ1-3; the D gene is possibly TRBD1 (5 bases). This CDR3 has 12 amino acids. V lost 7 bases and J 8 bases, leaving 15 bases between the germline ends. Germline-derived CDR1 and CDR2 are SQVTM and ANQGSEA. CDR3 residues: CSARDSWDTIYF. In DNA, the CDR3 is TGCAGCGCCCGGGACTCCTGGGACACCATATATTTT.

With regard to this clone: Other DNA sequences from this sample encode an identical CDR3 as well. The chain has TRBV9 and TRBJ2-1; TRBD2 aligns across 7 bases. The length of the CDR3 is 15 residues. The V and J ends lost 2 bases and 1 base, in that order; junction bases with no gene match: 3. Germline assignment: CDR1 SGDLS and CDR2 YYNGEE. The CDR3 loop reads CASSVGGGSYNEQFF. The CDR3 bases are TGTGCCAGCAGCGTTGGGGGGGGGTCCTACAATGAGCAGTTCTTC.

The genes are TRBV9 and TRBJ2-7, with 11 bases fitting TRBD2. Germline CDR1 is SGDLS and CDR2 is YYNGEE. The CDR3 has 18 residues. V lost 5 bases and J lost 4; bases outside the gene matches: 17. This CDR3 is CASRLTSGAPPIIYEQYF. In DNA, the CDR3 is TGTGCCAGCAGGTTGACTAGCGGGGCGCCGCCCATCATTTACGAGCAGTACTTC.

The genes are TRBV27 and TRBJ1-2, with D tentatively TRBD1 (5 bases). The germline V and J ends were trimmed by 4 bases and 7 bases, with 16 bases remaining between them. This CDR3 spans 14 amino acids. In germline, CDR1 is MNHEY, CDR2 SMNVEV (reference sequence). In DNA, the CDR3 is TGTGCCAGCAGTTCCCTCGTGGGGGGTAGTGGCTACACCTTC. Its translation: CASSSLVGGSGYTF.

This clone was seen just once. In DNA, the CDR3 is TGTGCCAGCAGTTTCACAGGGGGCGCGGGGGAGCAGTACTTC. Residues: CASSFTGGAGEQYF. V usage is TRBV6-6 and J usage is TRBJ2-7; 9 bases align to TRBD1. CDR3 length: 14 amino acids. V lost 4 bases, J lost 7 bases, and 8 bases stayed unmatched. The germline CDR1 and CDR2 sequences are MNHNY and SVGAGI (reference sequence).

The V call is TRBV7-9, the J call TRBJ2-7, with a tentative D call TRBD2 (5 bases). This CDR3 is 15 amino acids long. Germline V lookup: CDR1 SEHNR, CDR2 FQNEAQ (reference sequence). The V end was cut by 5 bases, the J end by 3 bases, with 17 bases between. The CDR3 protein is CASSAALAGNYEQYF. Written as DNA, the CDR3 is TGTGCCAGCAGCGCAGCGCTAGCCGGGAACTACGAGCAGTACTTC.

The genes are TRBV7-9 and TRBJ2-1, with unresolved D. V was pared by 5 bases and J by 0 bases, with 14 bases between. The germline V gene encodes CDR1 SEHNR and CDR2 FQNEAQ (reference sequence). The CDR3 totals 16 residues. The CDR3 sequence is CASSQRTVGSYNEQFF. CDR3 coding DNA: TGTGCCAGCAGCCAGAGAACAGTGGGCTCCTACAATGAGCAGTTCTTC. The entire variable domain, with the rest obtained from reference TRBV7-9 and TRBJ2-1, is as follows: DTGVSQNPRHKITKRGQNVTFRCDPISEHNRLYWYRQTLGQGPEFLTYFQNEAQLEKSRLLSDRFSAERPKGSFSTLEIQRTEQGDSAMYLCASSQRTVGSYNEQFFGPGTRLTVL.

The gene calls are TRBV15 and TRBJ1-1; 10 bases line up with TRBD1. The V segment lost 1 base and the J segment 2 bases; nucleotides outside the gene matches: 4. CDR1 is LNHNV, CDR2 YYDKDF, per germline (reference sequence). This CDR3 has 16 residues. CDR3 nucleotides: TGTGCCACCAGCAGAGGGGACAGGGGAGGTAACACTGAAGCTTTCTTT. It is translated as CATSRGDRGGNTEAFF.

The CDR3 protein is CASSLSETGAPDNYGYTF. The CDR3, as DNA: TGTGCCAGCAGCTTGAGTGAGACAGGGGCCCCTGATAACTATGGCTACACCTTC. The chain has TRBV11-2 and TRBJ1-2, with 8 positions matching TRBD1. The CDR3 loop spans 18 amino acids. Germline CDR1 SGHAT, CDR2 FQNNGV. J lost 1 base, V lost 3 bases, and 13 bases had no gene match.

The chain uses TRBV2 and TRBJ2-2, with 7 bases fitting TRBD1. Trimming removed 3 bases from V and 0 bases from J; junction bases left unmatched: 10. The CDR3 consists of 18 residues. The germline CDR1 and CDR2 sequences are SNHLY and FYNNEI. CDR3 in DNA: TGTGCCAGCAGTGAGCTGAGGGGGCCAGGGACGAACACCGGGGAGCTGTTTTTT. It translates to CASSELRGPGTNTGELFF.

The chain has TRBV5-6 and TRBJ1-6, with D possibly matching TRBD1 (6 bases). V was trimmed by 0 bases and J by 8 bases, leaving 12 bases between them. Germline CDR1 is SGHDT and CDR2 is YYEEEE. The CDR3 spans 15 residues. DNA of the CDR3: TGTGCCAGCAGCTTGGAGGCAGGGGTTGATTCACCCCTCCACTTT. Encoded protein: CASSLEAGVDSPLHF.

The chain combines TRBV2 with TRBJ1-1; no clear D. This CDR3 is 16 amino acids long. CDR1 SNHLY and CDR2 FYNNEI come from the germline V gene. V was cut by 6 bases and J by 4 bases, with 21 bases left in between. The CDR3 DNA reads as TGTGCCAGCAGCTCCCCTCCCCCCGAGGTCGGCACTGAAGCTTTCTTT. Protein: CASSSPPPEVGTEAFF.

The chain recombines TRBV7-2 with TRBJ1-2; 11 nucleotides match TRBD1. Germline V gene data show CDR1 as SGHTA and CDR2 as FQGNSA. The CDR3 consists of 14 residues. Trimming cost V 3 bases and J 8 bases; bases outside gene matches: 5. The CDR3 reads CASSLGQGGFGYTF. CDR3 DNA sequence: TGTGCCAGCAGCTTGGGACAGGGGGGATTCGGCTACACCTTC.

The rearrangement links TRBV11-2 to TRBJ2-5; TRBD1 matches 7 bases. The DNA end favors TRBJ2-7, so the J call may be wrong. The CDR3 sequence is 15 residues long. Germline CDR1 reads SGHAT; CDR2 reads FQNNGV. CDR3 sequence reads: CASSLRRDRAYEQYF. CDR3 nucleotides: TGTGCCAGCAGTCTACGTCGGGACAGAGCCTACGAGCAGTACTTC.

This rearrangement joins TRBV5-4 to TRBJ2-1, with 7 bases aligning to TRBD1. The CDR3 covers 14 residues. The V gene's germline CDR1 is SGHNT and CDR2 YYREEE (reference sequence). J gave up 4 bases and V 3 bases, and 4 bases lay outside the gene matches. This chain's CDR3 is CASSWRTGYNEQFF. As DNA, the CDR3 is TGTGCCAGCAGCTGGCGGACAGGATACAATGAGCAGTTCTTC.

CDR3 nucleotide sequence: TGTGCCAGCAGTCGCGCGGTCGGGGATACCTACGAGCAGTACTTC. Encoded protein: CASSRAVGDTYEQYF. The chain couples TRBV7-2 to TRBJ2-7; tentatively, D is TRBD2 (5 bases). V lost 6 bases, J lost 2 bases, and 17 bases lay in between. The CDR3 is 15 residues long. Germline CDR1 and CDR2: SGHTA and FQGNSA.

This chain links TRBV6-1 with TRBJ1-2; D gene ambiguous. CDR3 length equals 13 residues. Germline loops: CDR1 MNHNS, CDR2 SASEGT. Between the trimmed V and J ends, which lost 7 bases and 4 bases, there was a span of 13 bases. CDR3 sequence reads: CASNPRGSYGYTF. The CDR3 coding sequence is TGTGCCAGCAACCCCCGGGGTTCCTATGGCTACACCTTC.

The chain links TRBV5-4 to TRBJ1-6; TRBD1 matches at 10 bases. The ends lost 3 bases at V and 7 bases at J; junction bases unmatched: 4. Germline loops: CDR1 SGHNT, CDR2 YYREEE (reference sequence). The CDR3 loop spans 15 amino acids. Here the CDR3 DNA reads TGTGCCAGCAGCTCACCGGGACAGGGGAATTCACCCCTCCACTTT. Amino acids: CASSSPGQGNSPLHF.

The chain links TRBV6-1 to TRBJ1-2, with D possibly TRBD1 on 6 matching bases. Between the trimmed V and J ends, which lost 4 bases and 5 bases, there was a span of 14 bases. The CDR3 runs to 14 residues. Per the germline V gene, CDR1 is MNHNS and CDR2 is SASEGT. In nucleotides, the CDR3 is TGTGCCAGCAGTGTGGGCAGGGGAGAGTATGGCTACACCTTC. This encodes CASSVGRGEYGYTF.